Listed below are T cell receptor beta chains from one sample, sequenced in a study of T-cell memory formation after mild COVID-19. TCRdb re-analysed the 5' RACE reads in MiXCR, keeping a single row per CDR3 protein. The repertoire holds 5,000 or so distinct CDR3 sequences, with around 43% as singletons. Material for sequencing was PBMCs or a T cell subset sorted from them (not recorded which). These receptors were collected from an adult who had mild COVID-19 (a few samples of this study predate the infection). Cell type and time point are not known. The CDR3 runs from the conserved cysteine through the conserved F or W. Fields, in order: V gene, clone size, D gene, J gene, CDR3 protein, CDR3 DNA. The D gene is left open where the match is weak. Clone size, where shown, is once, few, many, or a class for clones that have expanded.

V: TRBV6-6; size: medium-sized; D: NA; J: TRBJ1-4; CDR3: CASSYSFDPGSEKLFF; DNA: TGTGCCAGCAGTTACTCCTTCGACCCTGGGAGTGAAAAACTGTTTTTT
V: TRBV20-1; size: NA; D: NA; J: TRBJ2-6; CDR3: CRAHPAGASGANVLTF; DNA: TGCAGGGCTCATCCTGCGGGCGCCTCTGGGGCCAACGTCCTGACTTTC
V: TRBV29-1; size: NA; D: TRBD2; J: TRBJ2-7; CDR3: CSVDSGSVEQYF; DNA: TGCAGCGTTGATAGCGGGAGTGTGGAGCAGTACTTC
V: TRBV24-1; size: medium-sized; D: TRBD2; J: TRBJ2-3; CDR3: CATSMPGLAETQVSTDTQYF; DNA: TGTGCCACCAGCATGCCGGGACTAGCGGAAACACAGGTTAGCACAGATACGCAGTATTTT
V: TRBV27; size: medium-sized; D: NA; J: TRBJ1-1; CDR3: CASSPGTQNTEAFF; DNA: TGTGCCAGCAGTCCCGGGACACAGAACACTGAAGCTTTCTTT
V: TRBV6-5; size: medium-sized; D: NA; J: TRBJ1-1; CDR3: CASSYTGRRYEAFF; DNA: TGTGCCAGCAGTTACACAGGCCGCCGGTACGAAGCTTTCTTT
V: TRBV7-9; size: medium-sized; D: TRBD2; J: TRBJ2-1; CDR3: CASSPRGGVGAQFF; DNA: TGTGCCAGCAGCCCAAGGGGAGGGGTTGGGGCGCAGTTCTTC
V: TRBV24-1; size: NA; D: NA; J: TRBJ1-5; CDR3: CAIGQSNQPQHF; DNA: TGTGCCATAGGACAGAGCAATCAGCCCCAGCATTTT
V: TRBV7-8; size: medium-sized; D: NA; J: TRBJ1-4; CDR3: CASTRNGGFNEKLFF; DNA: TGTGCCAGCACACGAAACGGAGGATTTAACGAAAAACTGTTTTTT
V: TRBV25-1; size: medium-sized; D: NA; J: TRBJ2-3; CDR3: CASSQGSTDTQYF; DNA: TGTGCCAGCAGCCAGGGCAGCACAGATACGCAGTATTTT
V: TRBV5-1; size: NA; D: NA; J: TRBJ2-4; CDR3: CASSLGWGNIQYF; DNA: TGCGCCAGCAGCTTGGGTTGGGGAAACATTCAGTACTTC
V: TRBV5-1; size: once; D: NA; J: TRBJ1-1; CDR3: CASSIQGSDTEAFF; DNA: TGCGCCAGCAGCATCCAGGGATCCGACACTGAAGCTTTCTTT
V: TRBV6-5; size: medium-sized; D: TRBD1; J: TRBJ1-2; CDR3: CASSYSRTGRDGYTF; DNA: TGTGCCAGCAGTTACTCACGGACAGGGCGGGATGGCTACACCTTC
V: TRBV29-1; size: medium-sized; D: NA; J: TRBJ2-7; CDR3: CSVGEGFSYEQYF; DNA: TGCAGCGTCGGCGAGGGATTTTCCTACGAGCAGTACTTC
V: TRBV12-3/TRBV12-4; size: large; D: NA; J: TRBJ2-1; CDR3: CASRPRDSYNEQFF; DNA: TGTGCCAGCAGACCAAGGGACTCTTACAATGAGCAGTTCTTC
V: TRBV4-1; size: medium-sized; D: TRBD2; J: TRBJ2-5; CDR3: CASTPSGGEETQYF; DNA: TGCGCCAGCACCCCCAGCGGGGGGGAAGAGACCCAGTACTTC
V: TRBV5-1; size: once; D: NA; J: TRBJ2-3; CDR3: CASSSAIGTQYF; DNA: TGCGCCAGCAGCTCGGCGATCGGTACGCAGTATTTT
V: TRBV2; size: medium-sized; D: NA; J: TRBJ1-2; CDR3: CASELQVFYGYTF; DNA: TGTGCCAGTGAACTACAGGTTTTCTATGGCTACACCTTC
V: TRBV4-1; size: NA; D: TRBD2; J: TRBJ2-1; CDR3: CASSQERGGYDEQFF; DNA: TGCGCCAGCAGCCAAGAACGCGGGGGGTATGATGAGCAGTTCTTC
V: TRBV18; size: medium-sized; D: NA; J: TRBJ2-3; CDR3: CASRRTDTQYF; DNA: TGTGCCAGCAGACGCACAGATACGCAGTATTTT